This is a list of T cell receptor beta chains from one sample in a study of beta chain features in type 1 diabetes. Sequencing used immunoSEQ multiplex PCR; TCRdb keeps in-frame clones, though not all of them. The sample records more than 250,000 clones, roughly 20% being singletons. The sample taken for sequencing was naive CD4+ T cells from blood. Receptors originate from a woman aged 40 to 55 with type 1 diabetes. Both conserved end residues are part of each CDR3. The order of the fields is CDR3 protein, CDR3 DNA, clone size, D gene, J gene, V gene. A D gene is named only where the DNA matches it firmly. Only part of the rows carry a size: once, few, many, or a class if the clone is expanded.

CDR3 protein: CASSVGTGIAGNTIYF
CDR3 DNA: TGTGCCAGCAGCGTGGGAACAGGTATCGCTGGAAACACCATATATTTT
clone size: few
D gene: -
J gene: TRBJ1-3
V gene: TRBV9

CDR3 protein: CAISESDRPYEQYF
CDR3 DNA: TGTGCCATCAGTGAGTCGGACAGACCTTACGAGCAGTACTTC
clone size: -
D gene: -
J gene: TRBJ2-7
V gene: TRBV10-3

CDR3 protein: CASSLPGVAEAFF
CDR3 DNA: TGTGCCAGCAGCCTTCCAGGGGTGGCTGAAGCTTTCTTT
clone size: few
D gene: -
J gene: TRBJ1-1
V gene: TRBV7-2

CDR3 protein: CASSQTTATNTEAFF
CDR3 DNA: TGTGCCAGCAGCCAAACGACAGCGACGAACACTGAAGCTTTCTTT
clone size: few
D gene: -
J gene: TRBJ1-1
V gene: TRBV4-2

CDR3 protein: CASSDPGIVPYEQYF
CDR3 DNA: TGTGCCAGCAGCGACCCAGGGATCGTCCCCTACGAGCAGTACTTC
clone size: -
D gene: -
J gene: TRBJ2-7
V gene: TRBV7-9

CDR3 protein: CASSLGSAGGTTDTQYF
CDR3 DNA: TGTGCCAGCAGCTTAGGGTCGGCAGGGGGTACCACAGATACGCAGTATTTT
clone size: -
D gene: TRBD1
J gene: TRBJ2-3
V gene: TRBV11-2

CDR3 protein: CASTPERLGAQPQHF
CDR3 DNA: TGTGCCAGCACCCCGGAACGGCTGGGAGCCCAGCCCCAGCATTTT
clone size: -
D gene: -
J gene: TRBJ1-5
V gene: TRBV28

CDR3 protein: CSTTSGNYNEQFF
CDR3 DNA: TGCAGCACAACTAGCGGGAATTACAATGAGCAGTTCTTC
clone size: few
D gene: TRBD2
J gene: TRBJ2-1
V gene: TRBV29-1

CDR3 protein: CASSPGQGAREQYF
CDR3 DNA: TGTGCCAGCAGCCCTGGGCAGGGGGCAAGGGAGCAGTACTTC
clone size: -
D gene: TRBD1
J gene: TRBJ2-7
V gene: TRBV27

CDR3 protein: CSVDNTGSLGYTF
CDR3 DNA: TGCAGCGTTGATAATACAGGTTCACTGGGCTACACCTTC
clone size: -
D gene: -
J gene: TRBJ1-2
V gene: TRBV29-1

CDR3 protein: CASSFTGANTEAFF
CDR3 DNA: TGCGCCAGCAGCTTCACAGGGGCGAACACTGAAGCTTTCTTT
clone size: few
D gene: TRBD1
J gene: TRBJ1-1
V gene: TRBV10-2

CDR3 protein: CASSQQPGANTEAFF
CDR3 DNA: TGCGCCAGCAGCCAACAGCCAGGGGCGAACACTGAAGCTTTCTTT
clone size: -
D gene: -
J gene: TRBJ1-1
V gene: TRBV4-3

CDR3 protein: CASRGGLRATDTQYF
CDR3 DNA: TGTGCCAGCAGGGGGGGTCTACGCGCTACAGATACGCAGTATTTT
clone size: -
D gene: -
J gene: TRBJ2-3
V gene: TRBV9

CDR3 protein: CASSQGVSTDTQYF
CDR3 DNA: TGTGCCAGCAGCCAAGGCGTTAGCACAGATACGCAGTATTTT
clone size: few
D gene: -
J gene: TRBJ2-3
V gene: TRBV4-2

CDR3 protein: CASSPGTVQETQYF
CDR3 DNA: TGTGCCAGCAGCCCGGGGACAGTCCAAGAGACCCAGTACTTC
clone size: -
D gene: TRBD1
J gene: TRBJ2-5
V gene: TRBV7-9

CDR3 protein: CASEDREQQYF
CDR3 DNA: TGTGCCAGCGAGGATAGGGAGCAGCAGTACTTC
clone size: -
D gene: -
J gene: TRBJ2-7
V gene: TRBV28

CDR3 protein: CASSGDRGEETQYF
CDR3 DNA: TGTGCCAGCAGTGGGGACAGGGGGGAAGAGACCCAGTACTTC
clone size: -
D gene: TRBD1
J gene: TRBJ2-5
V gene: TRBV2

CDR3 protein: CASSPLGQASSYNEQFF
CDR3 DNA: TGTGCCAGTAGTCCCTTAGGACAGGCGAGCTCCTACAATGAGCAGTTCTTC
clone size: -
D gene: TRBD1
J gene: TRBJ2-1
V gene: TRBV19

CDR3 protein: CAWSGTSGSSDTQYF
CDR3 DNA: TGTGCCTGGAGTGGGACTAGCGGGAGCTCAGATACGCAGTATTTT
clone size: few
D gene: TRBD2
J gene: TRBJ2-3
V gene: TRBV30

CDR3 protein: CASSPGLAGTDTQYF
CDR3 DNA: TGTGCCAGCAGCCCGGGACTAGCGGGCACAGATACGCAGTATTTT
clone size: -
D gene: TRBD2
J gene: TRBJ2-3
V gene: TRBV5-4

CDR3 protein: CASSVTDNSYNEQFF
CDR3 DNA: TGTGCCAGCAGCGTGACAGATAACTCCTACAATGAGCAGTTCTTC
clone size: few
D gene: -
J gene: TRBJ2-1
V gene: TRBV9

CDR3 protein: CASSFRPGQGDTEAFF
CDR3 DNA: TGTGCCAGCAGCTTTCGGCCGGGACAGGGAGACACTGAAGCTTTCTTT
clone size: few
D gene: TRBD1
J gene: TRBJ1-1
V gene: TRBV11-2

CDR3 protein: CASSQSGTNEKLFF
CDR3 DNA: TGTGCCAGCTCACAGTCGGGAACTAATGAAAAACTGTTTTTT
clone size: few
D gene: -
J gene: TRBJ1-4
V gene: TRBV18

CDR3 protein: CASSADRGEEQFF
CDR3 DNA: TGTGCCAGCAGCGCAGACAGGGGGGAAGAGCAGTTCTTC
clone size: few
D gene: TRBD1
J gene: TRBJ2-1
V gene: TRBV11-2

CDR3 protein: CASSPTSHEQFF
CDR3 DNA: TGTGCCAGCTCACCGACTAGCCATGAGCAGTTCTTC
clone size: -
D gene: TRBD2
J gene: TRBJ2-1
V gene: TRBV18

CDR3 protein: CASSDRSNSPLHF
CDR3 DNA: TGTGCCAGCAGTGACAGGAGTAATTCACCCCTCCACTTT
clone size: -
D gene: -
J gene: TRBJ1-6
V gene: TRBV28

CDR3 protein: CASSLEGLADNEQFF
CDR3 DNA: TGTGCCAGCAGCTTAGAGGGACTAGCGGACAATGAGCAGTTCTTC
clone size: -
D gene: TRBD2
J gene: TRBJ2-1
V gene: TRBV7-2

CDR3 protein: CASSVGTGNVGGELFF
CDR3 DNA: TGTGCCAGCAGCGTAGGGACAGGGAATGTGGGCGGGGAGCTGTTTTTT
clone size: -
D gene: TRBD1
J gene: TRBJ2-2
V gene: TRBV9

CDR3 protein: CASSPVGLRRGETQYF
CDR3 DNA: TGTGCCAGCAGCCCAGTGGGCCTACGGAGGGGAGAGACCCAGTACTTC
clone size: few
D gene: -
J gene: TRBJ2-5
V gene: TRBV7-9

CDR3 protein: CASISGTENTEAFF
CDR3 DNA: TGTGCCAGCATTTCCGGGACAGAGAACACTGAAGCTTTCTTT
clone size: -
D gene: TRBD1
J gene: TRBJ1-1
V gene: TRBV2

CDR3 protein: CASSLEEVYGYTF
CDR3 DNA: TGTGCCAGCAGCTTAGAGGAGGTCTATGGCTACACCTTC
clone size: few
D gene: -
J gene: TRBJ1-2
V gene: TRBV7-2

CDR3 protein: CASTLTENTEAFF
CDR3 DNA: TGTGCCAGTACCTTGACTGAGAACACTGAAGCTTTCTTT
clone size: -
D gene: -
J gene: TRBJ1-1
V gene: TRBV19

CDR3 protein: CASQAQGTEAFF
CDR3 DNA: TGTGCCTCCCAGGCGCAGGGGACTGAAGCTTTCTTT
clone size: few
D gene: -
J gene: TRBJ1-1
V gene: TRBV30

CDR3 protein: CASSPEGGSMTGELFF
CDR3 DNA: TGTGCCAGCAGCCCCGAAGGGGGCAGTATGACCGGGGAGCTGTTTTTT
clone size: few
D gene: TRBD1
J gene: TRBJ2-2
V gene: TRBV9

CDR3 protein: CASSVRGTGVYGYTF
CDR3 DNA: TGTGCCAGCAGCGTTAGAGGGACAGGCGTCTATGGCTACACCTTC
clone size: -
D gene: TRBD1
J gene: TRBJ1-2
V gene: TRBV9

CDR3 protein: CASSQRGRDYGYTF
CDR3 DNA: TGTGCCAGCAGCCAAAGGGGGCGCGACTATGGCTACACCTTC
clone size: -
D gene: TRBD1
J gene: TRBJ1-2
V gene: TRBV7-9

CDR3 protein: CASSGGATSYEQYF
CDR3 DNA: TGCGCCAGCTCAGGCGGGGCTACCTCCTACGAGCAGTACTTC
clone size: -
D gene: -
J gene: TRBJ2-7
V gene: TRBV5-1